This entry describes one TCR beta chain. These data belong to a study of cytomegalovirus exposure and HLA in healthy donors. Clones were sequenced by immunoSEQ multiplex PCR, and TCRdb holds only the in-frame ones, with some missing. The sample holds 300,000 to 400,000 clones, around 86% seen once. CDR1 and CDR2 from the germline V gene are SEHNR and FQNEAQ (reference sequence). V was cut by 8 bases and J by 3 bases, with 16 bases left in between. The CDR3 is 14 amino acids. The sequenced sample was PBMCs. The V and J genes are TRBV7-9 and TRBJ1-1; D is perhaps TRBD1 (5 bases). The receptor's source is a young woman in good health and CMV-seronegative. Here the CDR3 reads CASEDTGGYTEAFF. The CDR3 DNA reads as TGTGCCAGCGAGGACACCGGGGGTTACACTGAAGCTTTCTTT.